The clone carrying this T cell receptor beta chain was seen a handful of times. As yet, its antigen is unknown. One end of the junction fails to match germline, which may point to a read error. An expansion of CD8+CD57+ cells by flow cytometry had been shown in patients chosen for sequencing. Severe acquired aplastic anemia affected all patients. TCR beta VDJ and CDR3 profiles were obtained from a genomic DNA template. TCRdb analysed the reads with MiXCR anew, one entry per CDR3 protein. The data contain roughly 250,000 distinct CDR3 sequences, 82% of them singletons. From germline, CDR1 is SGHVS and CDR2 FNYEAQ. This CDR3 spans 13 amino acids. The entry originates in a study of CD8+CD57+ T cells in acquired aplastic anemia. Study results and caveats: Patients showed no significant difference from controls in CD8+ Simpson's diversity.

The chain uses TRBV7-6 and TRBJ2-4; D gene unclear. The sample taken for sequencing was sorted CD4+, CD8+, or CD8+CD57+ T cells (not recorded which) from PBMCs. The sequence was obtained from a human donor with aplastic anemia. The CDR3 sequence: CASSLEMGNIQYF. The CDR3, as DNA: TGTGCCAGCAGCTTAGAGATGGGGAACATTCAGTACTTT.